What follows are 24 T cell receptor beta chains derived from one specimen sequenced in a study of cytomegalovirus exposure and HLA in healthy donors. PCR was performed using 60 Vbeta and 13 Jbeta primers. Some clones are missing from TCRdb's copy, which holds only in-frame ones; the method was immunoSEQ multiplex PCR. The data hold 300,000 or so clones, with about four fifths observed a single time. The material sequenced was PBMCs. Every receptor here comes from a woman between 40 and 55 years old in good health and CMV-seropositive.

The CDR3, as DNA: TGTGCCAGCAGCCTTCGGGGCAATGAGCAGTTCTTC. This translates into CASSLRGNEQFF. The rearrangement links TRBV14 to TRBJ2-1, with D possibly being TRBD2 (5 bases). The CDR3 is 12 amino acids. Between the trimmed V and J ends, which lost 4 bases and 6 bases, there was a span of 7 bases. Looked up from germline, CDR1 is SGHDN and CDR2 is FVKESK.

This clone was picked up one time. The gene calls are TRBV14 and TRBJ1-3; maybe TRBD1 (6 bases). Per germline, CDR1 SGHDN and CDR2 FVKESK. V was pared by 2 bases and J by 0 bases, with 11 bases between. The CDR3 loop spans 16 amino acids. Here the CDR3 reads CASSQLTGFSGNTIYF. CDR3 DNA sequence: TGTGCCAGCAGCCAACTTACAGGGTTCTCTGGAAACACCATATATTTT. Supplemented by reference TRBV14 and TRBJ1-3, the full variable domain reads EAGVTQFPSHSVIEKGQTVTLRCDPISGHDNLYWYRRVMGKEIKFLLHFVKESKQDESGMPNNRFLAERTGGTYSTLKVQPAELEDSGVYFCASSQLTGFSGNTIYFGEGSWLTVV.

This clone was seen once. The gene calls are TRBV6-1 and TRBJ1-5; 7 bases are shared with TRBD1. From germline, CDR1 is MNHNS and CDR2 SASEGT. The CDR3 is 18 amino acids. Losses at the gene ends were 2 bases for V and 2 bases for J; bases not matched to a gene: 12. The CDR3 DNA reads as TGTGCCAGCAGTGAATATCCAGGGGGTAGTGGCGGCAATCAGCCCCAGCATTTT. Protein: CASSEYPGGSGGNQPQHF.

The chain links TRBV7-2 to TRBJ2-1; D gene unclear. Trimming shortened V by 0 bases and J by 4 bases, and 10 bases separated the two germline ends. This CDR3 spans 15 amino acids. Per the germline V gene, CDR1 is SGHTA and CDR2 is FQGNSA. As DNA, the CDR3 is TGTGCCAGCAGCTTAGCGTTACAGACGTACAATGAGCAGTTCTTC. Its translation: CASSLALQTYNEQFF.

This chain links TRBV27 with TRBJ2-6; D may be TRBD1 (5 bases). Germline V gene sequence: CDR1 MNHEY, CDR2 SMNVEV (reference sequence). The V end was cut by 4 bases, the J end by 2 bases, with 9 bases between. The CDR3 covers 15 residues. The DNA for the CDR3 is TGTGCCAGCAGTTCCCTAGGGGCTGGGGCCAACGTCCTGACTTTC. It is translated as CASSSLGAGANVLTF.

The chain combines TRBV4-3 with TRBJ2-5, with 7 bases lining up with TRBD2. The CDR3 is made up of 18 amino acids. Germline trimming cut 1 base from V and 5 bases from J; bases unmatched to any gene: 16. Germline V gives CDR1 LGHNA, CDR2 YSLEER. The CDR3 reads CASSQGVFGGGPVETQYF. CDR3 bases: TGCGCCAGCAGCCAAGGGGTGTTCGGGGGAGGGCCCGTGGAGACCCAGTACTTC.

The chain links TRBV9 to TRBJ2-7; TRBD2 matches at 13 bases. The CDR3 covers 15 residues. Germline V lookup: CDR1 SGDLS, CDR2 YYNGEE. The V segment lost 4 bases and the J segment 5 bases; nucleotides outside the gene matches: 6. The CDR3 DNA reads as TGTGCCAGCAGCTCATTCGGACTAGCGGGAGACGAGCAGTACTTC. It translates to CASSSFGLAGDEQYF.

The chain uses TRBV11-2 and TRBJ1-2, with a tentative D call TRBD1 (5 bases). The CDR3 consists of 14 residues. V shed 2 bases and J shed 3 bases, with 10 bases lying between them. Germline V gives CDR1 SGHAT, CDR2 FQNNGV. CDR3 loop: CASSLFGGDYGYTF. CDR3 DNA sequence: TGTGCCAGCAGCTTATTCGGGGGGGACTATGGCTACACCTTC.

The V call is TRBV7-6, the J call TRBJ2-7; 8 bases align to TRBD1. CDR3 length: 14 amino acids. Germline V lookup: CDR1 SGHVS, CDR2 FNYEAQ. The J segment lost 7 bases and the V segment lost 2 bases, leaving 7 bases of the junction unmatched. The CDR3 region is CASSLQGAEREQYF. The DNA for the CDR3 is TGTGCCAGCAGCTTACAGGGGGCTGAGCGGGAGCAGTACTTC.

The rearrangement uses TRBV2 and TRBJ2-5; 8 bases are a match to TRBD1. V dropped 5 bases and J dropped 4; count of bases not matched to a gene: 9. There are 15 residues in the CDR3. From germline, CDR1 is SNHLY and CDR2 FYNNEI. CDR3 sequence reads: CASSRARGRGETQYF. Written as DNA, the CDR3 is TGTGCCAGCAGTCGCGCCAGGGGGCGAGGAGAGACCCAGTACTTC. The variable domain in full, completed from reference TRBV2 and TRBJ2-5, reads EPEVTQTPSHQVTQMGQEVILRCVPISNHLYFYWYRQILGQKVEFLVSFYNNEISEKSEIFDDQFSVERPDGSNFTLKIRSTKLEDSAMYFCASSRARGRGETQYFGPGTRLLVL.

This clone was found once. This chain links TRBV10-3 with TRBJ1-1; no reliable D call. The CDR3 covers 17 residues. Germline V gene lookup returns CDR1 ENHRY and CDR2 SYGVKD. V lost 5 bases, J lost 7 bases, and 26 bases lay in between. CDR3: CAISLGNGVRIPGEAFF. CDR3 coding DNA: TGTGCCATCAGTCTCGGGAATGGGGTTAGAATTCCTGGTGAAGCTTTCTTT.

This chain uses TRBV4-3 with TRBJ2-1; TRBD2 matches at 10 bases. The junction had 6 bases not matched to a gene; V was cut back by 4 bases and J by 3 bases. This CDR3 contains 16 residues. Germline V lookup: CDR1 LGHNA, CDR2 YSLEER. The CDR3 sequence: CASSPIAGGNYNEQFF. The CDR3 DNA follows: TGCGCCAGCAGCCCAATAGCGGGAGGTAACTACAATGAGCAGTTCTTC.

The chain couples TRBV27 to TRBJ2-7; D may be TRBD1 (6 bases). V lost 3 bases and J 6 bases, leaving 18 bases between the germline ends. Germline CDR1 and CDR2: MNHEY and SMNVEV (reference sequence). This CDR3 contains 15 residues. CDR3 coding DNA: TGTGCCAGCAGTTTGTCCTTGGCAGGGGTGGGCGAGCAGTACTTC. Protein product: CASSLSLAGVGEQYF.

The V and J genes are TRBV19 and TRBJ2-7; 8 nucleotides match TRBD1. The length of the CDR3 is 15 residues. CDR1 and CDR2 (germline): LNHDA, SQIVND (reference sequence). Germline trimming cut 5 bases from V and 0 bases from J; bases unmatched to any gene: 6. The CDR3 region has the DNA TGTGCCAGTAGTCAAACAGGGGGTGTCTCCTACGAGCAGTACTTC. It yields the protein CASSQTGGVSYEQYF. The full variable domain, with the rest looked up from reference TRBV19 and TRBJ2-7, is DGGITQSPKYLFRKEGQNVTLSCEQNLNHDAMYWYRQDPGQGLRLIYYSQIVNDFQKGDIAEGYSVSREKKESFPLTVTSAQKNPTAFYLCASSQTGGVSYEQYFGPGTRLTVT.

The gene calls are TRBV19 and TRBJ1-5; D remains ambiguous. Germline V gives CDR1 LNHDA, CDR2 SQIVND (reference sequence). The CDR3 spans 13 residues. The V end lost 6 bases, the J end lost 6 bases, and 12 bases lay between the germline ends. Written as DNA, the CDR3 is TGTGCCAGTAGGTCAGGCCTGGGTCAGCCCCAGCATTTT. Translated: CASRSGLGQPQHF.

CDR3 region: CASSLEGQPTLPNTGELFF. CDR3 in DNA: TGTGCCAGCAGCTTAGAAGGACAGCCTACCCTTCCGAACACCGGGGAGCTGTTTTTT. The chain couples TRBV7-2 to TRBJ2-2, with D possibly TRBD1 on 6 matching bases. The CDR3 sequence is 19 residues long. CDR1 SGHTA and CDR2 FQGNSA come from the germline V gene. V dropped 1 base and J dropped 0 bases, with 18 bases sitting between them. Looking up the rest from reference TRBV7-2 and TRBJ2-2 gives the full variable domain: GAGVSQSPSNKVTEKGKDVELRCDPISGHTALYWYRQSLGQGLEFLIYFQGNSAPDKSGLPSDRFSAERTGGSVSTLTIQRTQQEDSAVYLCASSLEGQPTLPNTGELFFGEGSRLTVL.

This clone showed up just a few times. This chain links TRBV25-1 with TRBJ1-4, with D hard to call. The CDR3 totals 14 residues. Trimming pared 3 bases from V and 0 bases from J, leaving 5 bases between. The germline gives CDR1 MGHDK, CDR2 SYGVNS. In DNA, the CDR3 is TGTGCCAGCAGTGACCCCGCAACTAATGAAAAACTGTTTTTT. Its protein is CASSDPATNEKLFF.

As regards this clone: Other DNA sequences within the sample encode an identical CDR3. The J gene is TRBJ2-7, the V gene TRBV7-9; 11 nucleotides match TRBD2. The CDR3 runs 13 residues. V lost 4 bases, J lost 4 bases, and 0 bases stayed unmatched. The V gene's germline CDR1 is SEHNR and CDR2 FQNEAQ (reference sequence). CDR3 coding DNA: TGTGCCAGCAGCTCTAGCGGGGGGTACGAGCAGTACTTC. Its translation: CASSSSGGYEQYF.

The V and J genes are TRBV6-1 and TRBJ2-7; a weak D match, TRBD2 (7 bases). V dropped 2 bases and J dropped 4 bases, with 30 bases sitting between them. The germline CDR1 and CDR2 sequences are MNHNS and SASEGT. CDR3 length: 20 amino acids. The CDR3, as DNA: TGTGCCAGCAGTGAAAGAGGGGGGCGAAGCGGGGTCGGTCGGGGATACGAGCAGTACTTC. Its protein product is CASSERGGRSGVGRGYEQYF.

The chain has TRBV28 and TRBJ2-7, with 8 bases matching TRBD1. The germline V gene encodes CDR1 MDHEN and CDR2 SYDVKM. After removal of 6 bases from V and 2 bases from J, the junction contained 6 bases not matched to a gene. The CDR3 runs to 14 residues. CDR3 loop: CASSLLQGAYEQYF. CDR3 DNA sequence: TGTGCCAGCAGCCTCCTACAGGGGGCCTACGAGCAGTACTTC. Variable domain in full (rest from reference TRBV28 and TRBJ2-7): DVKVTQSSRYLVKRTGEKVFLECVQDMDHENMFWYRQDPGLGLRLIYFSYDVKMKEKGDIPEGYSVSREKKERFSLILESASTNQTSMYLCASSLLQGAYEQYFGPGTRLTVT.

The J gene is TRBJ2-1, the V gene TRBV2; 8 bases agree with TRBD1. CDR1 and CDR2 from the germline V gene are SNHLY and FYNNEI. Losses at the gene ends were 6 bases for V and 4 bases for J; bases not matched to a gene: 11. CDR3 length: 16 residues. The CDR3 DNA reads TGTGCCAGCAGCCCCGGGAGACAGGGGTCGTACAATGAGCAGTTCTTC. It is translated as CASSPGRQGSYNEQFF.

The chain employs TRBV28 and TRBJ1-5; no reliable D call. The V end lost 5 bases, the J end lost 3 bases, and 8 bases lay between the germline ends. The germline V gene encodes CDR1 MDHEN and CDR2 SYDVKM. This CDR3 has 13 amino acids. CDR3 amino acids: CASSQTVNQPQHF. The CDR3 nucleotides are TGTGCCAGCAGTCAAACAGTCAATCAGCCCCAGCATTTT.

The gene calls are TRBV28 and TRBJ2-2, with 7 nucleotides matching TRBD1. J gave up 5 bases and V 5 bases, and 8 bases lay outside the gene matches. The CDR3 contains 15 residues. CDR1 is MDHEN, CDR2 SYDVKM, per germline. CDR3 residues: CASSPYRGGTGELFF. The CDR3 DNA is TGTGCCAGCAGTCCTTACAGGGGCGGGACCGGGGAGCTGTTTTTT.

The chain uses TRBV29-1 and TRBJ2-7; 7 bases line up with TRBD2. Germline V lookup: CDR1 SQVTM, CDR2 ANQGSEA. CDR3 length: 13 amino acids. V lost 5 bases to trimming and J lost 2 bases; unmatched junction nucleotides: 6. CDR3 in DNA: TGCAGCGTTAGGGCTAGCGGAACCTACGAGCAGTACTTC. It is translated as CSVRASGTYEQYF.